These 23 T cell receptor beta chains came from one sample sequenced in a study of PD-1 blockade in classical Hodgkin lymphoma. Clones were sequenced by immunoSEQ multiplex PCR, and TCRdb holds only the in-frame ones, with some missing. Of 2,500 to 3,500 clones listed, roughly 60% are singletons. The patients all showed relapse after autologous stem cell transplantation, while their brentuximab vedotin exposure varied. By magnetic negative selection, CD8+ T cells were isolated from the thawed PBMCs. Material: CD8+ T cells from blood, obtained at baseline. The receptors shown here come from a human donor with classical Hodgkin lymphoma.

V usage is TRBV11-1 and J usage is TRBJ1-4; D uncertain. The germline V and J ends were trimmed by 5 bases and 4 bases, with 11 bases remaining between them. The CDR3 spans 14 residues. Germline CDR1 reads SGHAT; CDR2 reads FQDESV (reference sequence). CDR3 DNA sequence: TGTGCCAGCAGCCACCGGGTCAATAATGAAAAACTGTTTTTT. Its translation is CASSHRVNNEKLFF. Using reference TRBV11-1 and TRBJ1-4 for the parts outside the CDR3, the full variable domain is EAEVAQSPRYKITEKSQAVAFWCDPISGHATLYWYRQILGQGPELLVQFQDESVVDDSQLPKDRFSAERLKGVDSTLKIQPAELGDSAMYLCASSHRVNNEKLFFGSGTQLSVL.

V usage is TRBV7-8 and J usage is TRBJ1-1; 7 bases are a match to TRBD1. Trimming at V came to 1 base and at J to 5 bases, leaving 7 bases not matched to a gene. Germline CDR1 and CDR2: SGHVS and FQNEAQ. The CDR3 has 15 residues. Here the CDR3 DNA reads TGTGCCAGCAGCTTAGTCGAAGGGGGCGGAACTGAAGCTTTCTTT. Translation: CASSLVEGGGTEAFF.

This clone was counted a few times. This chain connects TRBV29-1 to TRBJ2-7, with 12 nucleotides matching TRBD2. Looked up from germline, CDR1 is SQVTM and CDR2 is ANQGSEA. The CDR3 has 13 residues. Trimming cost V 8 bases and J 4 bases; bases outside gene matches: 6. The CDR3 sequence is CSIGLAGLYEQYF. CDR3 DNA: TGCAGCATTGGACTAGCGGGATTGTACGAGCAGTACTTC.

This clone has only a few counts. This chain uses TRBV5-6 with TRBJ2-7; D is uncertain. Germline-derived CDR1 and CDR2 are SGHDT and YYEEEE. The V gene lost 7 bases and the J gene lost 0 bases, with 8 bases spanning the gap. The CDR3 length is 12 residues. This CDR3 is CASGPSSYEQYF. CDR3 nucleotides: TGTGCCAGCGGCCCGTCCTCCTACGAGCAGTACTTC.

CDR3 sequence reads: CAISESRGYTEAFF. The CDR3 DNA is TGTGCCATCAGTGAGTCGCGGGGATACACTGAAGCTTTCTTT. The V call is TRBV10-3, the J call TRBJ1-1; D not resolved. The ends were cut back, 0 bases at V and 3 bases at J, with 8 bases in the middle. The germline V gene has CDR1 ENHRY and CDR2 SYGVKD. The length of the CDR3 is 14 residues.

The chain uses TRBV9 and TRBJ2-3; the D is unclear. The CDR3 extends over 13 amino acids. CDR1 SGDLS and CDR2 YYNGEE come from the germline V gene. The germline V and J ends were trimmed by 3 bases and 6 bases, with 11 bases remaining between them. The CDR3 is CASSALNWDTQYF. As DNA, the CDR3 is TGTGCCAGCAGCGCCCTGAACTGGGATACGCAGTATTTT.

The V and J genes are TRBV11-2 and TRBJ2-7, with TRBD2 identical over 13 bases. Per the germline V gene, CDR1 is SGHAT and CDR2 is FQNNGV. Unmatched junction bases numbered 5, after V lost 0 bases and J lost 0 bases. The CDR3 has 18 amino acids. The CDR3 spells CASSLDPGLAGNSYEQYF. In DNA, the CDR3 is TGTGCCAGCAGCTTAGATCCGGGACTAGCGGGGAACTCCTACGAGCAGTACTTC.

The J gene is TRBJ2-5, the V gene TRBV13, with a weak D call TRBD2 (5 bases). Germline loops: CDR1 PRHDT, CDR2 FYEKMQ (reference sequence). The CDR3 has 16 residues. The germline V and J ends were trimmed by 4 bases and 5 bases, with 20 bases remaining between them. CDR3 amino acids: CASSYPLDSSSETQYF. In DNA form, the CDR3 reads TGTGCCAGCAGCTATCCACTAGATTCCTCCTCGGAGACCCAGTACTTC.

The CDR3 coding sequence is TGTGCCAGCAGCCGGAGGGATTCAACTAATGAAAAACTGTTTTTT. Translated, it gives CASSRRDSTNEKLFF. The chain carries TRBV7-8 and TRBJ1-4; D ambiguous. CDR3 length: 15 amino acids. Germline CDR1 SGHVS, CDR2 FQNEAQ. V shed 5 bases and J shed 0 bases, with 10 bases lying between them.

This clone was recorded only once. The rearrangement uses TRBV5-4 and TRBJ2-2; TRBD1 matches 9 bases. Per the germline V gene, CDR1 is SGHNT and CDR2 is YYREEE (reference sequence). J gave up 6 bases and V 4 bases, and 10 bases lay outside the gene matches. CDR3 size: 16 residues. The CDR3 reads CASSHRQGGGPGELFF. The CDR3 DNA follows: TGTGCCAGCAGCCACAGACAGGGGGGAGGCCCCGGGGAGCTGTTTTTT. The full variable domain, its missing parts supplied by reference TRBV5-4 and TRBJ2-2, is ETGVTQSPTHLIKTRGQQVTLRCSSQSGHNTVSWYQQALGQGPQFIFQYYREEENGRGNFPPRFSGLQFPNYSSELNVNALELDDSALYLCASSHRQGGGPGELFFGEGSRLTVL.

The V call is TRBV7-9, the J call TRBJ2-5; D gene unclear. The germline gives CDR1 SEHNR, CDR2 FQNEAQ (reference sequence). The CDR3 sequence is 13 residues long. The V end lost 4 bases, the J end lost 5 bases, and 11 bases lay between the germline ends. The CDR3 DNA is TGTGCCAGCAGCTACGTTTACGGGGAGACCCAGTACTTC. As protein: CASSYVYGETQYF.

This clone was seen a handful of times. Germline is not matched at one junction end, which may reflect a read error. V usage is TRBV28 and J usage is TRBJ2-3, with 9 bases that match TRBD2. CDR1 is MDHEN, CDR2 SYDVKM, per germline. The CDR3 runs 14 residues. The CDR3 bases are TGTGCCAGCACCCAAGGGACTAGCAAAGATACGCAGTATTTT. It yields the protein CASTQGTSKDTQYF.

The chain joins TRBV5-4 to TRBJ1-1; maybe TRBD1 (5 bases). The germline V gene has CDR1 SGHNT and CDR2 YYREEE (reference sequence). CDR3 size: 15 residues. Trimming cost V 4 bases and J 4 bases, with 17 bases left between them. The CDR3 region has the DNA TGTGCCAGCAGCCCTAGAGGGGAGGTGAGCACTGAAGCTTTCTTT. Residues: CASSPRGEVSTEAFF.

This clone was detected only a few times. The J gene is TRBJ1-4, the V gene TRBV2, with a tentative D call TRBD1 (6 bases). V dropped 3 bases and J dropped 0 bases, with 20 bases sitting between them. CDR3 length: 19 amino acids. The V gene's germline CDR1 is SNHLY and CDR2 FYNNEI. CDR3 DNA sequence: TGTGCCAGCAGTGACCCTGGACAGCCCTATTCTGCAACTAATGAAAAACTGTTTTTT. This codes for CASSDPGQPYSATNEKLFF.

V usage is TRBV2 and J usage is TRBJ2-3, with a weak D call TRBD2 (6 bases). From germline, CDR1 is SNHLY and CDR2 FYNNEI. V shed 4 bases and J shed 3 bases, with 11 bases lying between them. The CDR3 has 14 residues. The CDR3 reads CASSAAAGTDTQYF. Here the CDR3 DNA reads TGTGCCAGCAGTGCGGCGGCGGGGACAGATACGCAGTATTTT.

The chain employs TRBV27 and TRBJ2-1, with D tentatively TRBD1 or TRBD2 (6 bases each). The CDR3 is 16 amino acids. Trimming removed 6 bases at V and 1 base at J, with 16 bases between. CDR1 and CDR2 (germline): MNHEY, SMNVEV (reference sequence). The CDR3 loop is CASRRGGGTSYNEQFF. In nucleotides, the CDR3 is TGTGCCAGCAGACGAGGTGGCGGGACATCCTACAATGAGCAGTTCTTC.

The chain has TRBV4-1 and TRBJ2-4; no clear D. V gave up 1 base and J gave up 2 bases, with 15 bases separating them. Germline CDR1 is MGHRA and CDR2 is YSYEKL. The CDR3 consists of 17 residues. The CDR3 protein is CASSQGVGVPSKNIQYF. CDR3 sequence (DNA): TGCGCCAGCAGCCAAGGGGTTGGGGTCCCTTCCAAAAACATTCAGTACTTC.

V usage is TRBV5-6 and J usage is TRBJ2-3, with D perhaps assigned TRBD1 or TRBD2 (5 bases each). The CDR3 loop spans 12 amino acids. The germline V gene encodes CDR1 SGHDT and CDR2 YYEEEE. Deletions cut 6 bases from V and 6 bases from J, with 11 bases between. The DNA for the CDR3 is TGTGCCAGCACCTTTTGGGGGGATACGCAGTATTTT. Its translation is CASTFWGDTQYF. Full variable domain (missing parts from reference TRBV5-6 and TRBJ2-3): DAGVTQSPTHLIKTRGQQVTLRCSPKSGHDTVSWYQQALGQGPQFIFQYYEEEERQRGNFPDRFSGHQFPNYSSELNVNALLLGDSALYLCASTFWGDTQYFGPGTRLTVL.

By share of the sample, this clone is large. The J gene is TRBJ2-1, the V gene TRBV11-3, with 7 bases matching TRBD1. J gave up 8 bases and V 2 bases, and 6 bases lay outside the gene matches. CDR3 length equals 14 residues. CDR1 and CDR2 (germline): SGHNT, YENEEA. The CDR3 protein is CASSLTPTGHEQFF. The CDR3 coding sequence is TGTGCCAGCAGCTTAACACCGACAGGGCATGAGCAGTTCTTC.

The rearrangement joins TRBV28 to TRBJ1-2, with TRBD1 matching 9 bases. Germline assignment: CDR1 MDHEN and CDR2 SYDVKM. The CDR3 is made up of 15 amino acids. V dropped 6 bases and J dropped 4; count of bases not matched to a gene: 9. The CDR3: CASRAGTGTAYGYTF. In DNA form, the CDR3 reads TGTGCCAGCAGGGCCGGGACAGGGACGGCCTATGGCTACACCTTC.

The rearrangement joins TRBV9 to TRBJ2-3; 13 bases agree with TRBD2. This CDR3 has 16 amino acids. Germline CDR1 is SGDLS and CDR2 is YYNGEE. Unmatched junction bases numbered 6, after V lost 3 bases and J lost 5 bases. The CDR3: CASSERTSGGLDTQYF. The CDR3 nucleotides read TGTGCCAGCAGCGAGAGGACTAGCGGGGGCTTAGATACGCAGTATTTT.

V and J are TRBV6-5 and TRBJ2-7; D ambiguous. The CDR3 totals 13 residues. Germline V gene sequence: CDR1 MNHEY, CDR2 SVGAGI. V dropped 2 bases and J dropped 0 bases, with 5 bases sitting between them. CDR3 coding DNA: TGTGCCAGCAGTTACGGCATCTCCTACGAGCAGTACTTC. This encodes CASSYGISYEQYF.

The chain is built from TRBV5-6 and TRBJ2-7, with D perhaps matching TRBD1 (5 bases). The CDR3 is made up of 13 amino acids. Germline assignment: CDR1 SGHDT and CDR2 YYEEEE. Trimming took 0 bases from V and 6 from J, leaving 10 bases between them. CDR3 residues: CASSLVGDSEQYF. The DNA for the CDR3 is TGTGCCAGCAGCTTGGTTGGCGACAGCGAGCAGTACTTC.